These 27 T cell receptor beta chains were sequenced from one sample in a study of shared clonotypes between healthy human individuals. TCRdb's copy holds only in-frame clones and misses some; the assay was immunoSEQ multiplex PCR. This sample has about 980,000 clones, with approximately 76% found just once. Sequencing input: memory CD4+ T cells sorted from blood. The subset denotes: CD45RA-negative fraction. The source of these receptors is a man younger than 35 in good health.

The J gene is TRBJ2-3, the V gene TRBV28, with TRBD2 as a possible D gene (6 bases). Trimming stripped 4 bases from V and 6 bases from J, with 14 bases between. The CDR3 sequence is 14 residues long. Germline CDR1 MDHEN, CDR2 SYDVKM. The CDR3 DNA reads as TGTGCCAGCAGTTCAGGGACTCGAACGGATACGCAGTATTTT. Its protein is CASSSGTRTDTQYF.

This clone was observed once. The rearrangement uses TRBV5-1 and TRBJ2-3, with TRBD2 identical over 13 bases. CDR3 size: 15 residues. The V gene's germline CDR1 is SGHRS and CDR2 YFSETQ. V shed 4 bases and J 7 bases; nucleotides not matched to a gene: 6. As DNA, the CDR3 is TGCGCCAGCAGCGCGGGGACTAGCGGGATCCATACGCAGTATTTT. Its translation is CASSAGTSGIHTQYF.

J is TRBJ2-5 and V is TRBV4-2; 11 positions match TRBD1. The CDR3 totals 16 residues. V trimming: 2 bases; J trimming: 2 bases; junction bases outside the gene matches: 4. Per germline, CDR1 LGHNA and CDR2 YNFKEQ. CDR3 in amino acids: CASSQTGTGGQETQYF. The CDR3 DNA sequence: TGTGCCAGCAGCCAAACCGGGACAGGGGGACAAGAGACCCAGTACTTC.

The V gene is TRBV30, the J gene TRBJ1-6; D is unresolved. The CDR3 runs 11 residues. V was shortened by 3 bases and J by 7 bases, with 4 bases between the two germline ends. CDR1 is GTSNPN and CDR2 is SVGIG in the germline V gene (reference sequence). In DNA form, the CDR3 reads TGTGCCTGGAGCGGGAATTCACCCCTCCACTTT. Translating gives CAWSGNSPLHF.

The V and J genes are TRBV4-1 and TRBJ2-3; possible D gene TRBD2, 6 bases. The CDR3 totals 15 residues. Germline V gene lookup returns CDR1 MGHRA and CDR2 YSYEKL. The V end was cut by 0 bases, the J end by 0 bases, with 7 bases between. The chain's CDR3 is CASSQEGGSTDTQYF. The CDR3, as DNA: TGCGCCAGCAGCCAAGAGGGGGGTAGCACAGATACGCAGTATTTT.

J is TRBJ1-4 and V is TRBV2; 7 nucleotides align to TRBD1. The ends lost 6 bases at V and 7 bases at J; junction bases unmatched: 11. Looked up from germline, CDR1 is SNHLY and CDR2 is FYNNEI. The length of the CDR3 is 15 residues. CDR3 amino acids: CASSGGQTTGEKLFF. The CDR3 DNA sequence: TGTGCCAGCAGCGGGGGACAGACAACAGGTGAAAAACTGTTTTTT.

The chain uses TRBV13 and TRBJ2-2; 8 bases are shared with TRBD2. V lost 0 bases, J lost 5 bases, and 5 bases stayed unmatched. CDR1 PRHDT and CDR2 FYEKMQ come from the germline V gene (reference sequence). This CDR3 comprises 16 residues. The CDR3 region has the DNA TGTGCCAGCAGCTTAGGTCTAGCGGGTAAAACCGGGGAGCTGTTTTTT. This sequence encodes CASSLGLAGKTGELFF.

Regarding this clone: This CDR3 is also generated by other DNA sequences in the sample. The chain uses TRBV5-1 and TRBJ2-7, with TRBD1 identical over 7 bases. The germline CDR1 and CDR2 sequences are SGHRS and YFSETQ. The CDR3 length is 14 residues. J gave up 3 bases and V 2 bases, and 5 bases lay outside the gene matches. DNA of the CDR3: TGCGCCAGCAGCTTCGGGACAGCGAGCTACGAGCAGTACTTC. Protein product: CASSFGTASYEQYF. Full variable domain (outside the CDR3, taken from reference TRBV5-1 and TRBJ2-7): KAGVTQTPRYLIKTRGQQVTLSCSPISGHRSVSWYQQTPGQGLQFLFEYFSETQRNKGNFPGRFSGRQFSNSRSEMNVSTLELGDSALYLCASSFGTASYEQYFGPGTRLTVT.

This clone was detected once. This chain uses TRBV30 with TRBJ1-6; 9 bases line up with TRBD1. V lost 5 bases to trimming and J lost 13 bases; unmatched junction nucleotides: 15. The CDR3 is made up of 15 amino acids. Germline CDR1 GTSNPN, CDR2 SVGIG (reference sequence). The CDR3 loop is CAWETGTGLNRPLHF. In nucleotides, the CDR3 is TGTGCCTGGGAGACCGGGACAGGGCTAAATCGGCCCCTCCACTTT. The full variable domain, in which reference TRBV30 and TRBJ1-6 provide the parts outside the CDR3, is SQTIHQWPATLVQPVGSPLSLECTVEGTSNPNLYWYRQAAGRGLQLLFYSVGIGQISSEVPQNLSASRPQDRQFILSSKKLLLSDSGFYLCAWETGTGLNRPLHFGNGTRLTVT.

This chain links TRBV30 with TRBJ2-5; D may be TRBD2 (6 bases). V was shortened by 2 bases and J by 3 bases, with 13 bases between the two germline ends. The CDR3 has 14 amino acids. Germline V gives CDR1 GTSNPN, CDR2 SVGIG (reference sequence). The CDR3 here is CAWSRGPGEETQYF. The CDR3 nucleotides are TGTGCCTGGAGTAGGGGTCCGGGAGAAGAGACCCAGTACTTC.

The chain carries TRBV6-4 and TRBJ2-5; TRBD2 aligns across 9 bases. Germline V lookup: CDR1 MRHNA, CDR2 SNTAGT. The CDR3 totals 15 residues. Losses at the gene ends were 10 bases for V and 4 bases for J; bases not matched to a gene: 13. The CDR3 is CATSAVAGAGETQYF. The CDR3 coding sequence is TGTGCCACCTCTGCCGTAGCGGGAGCGGGAGAGACCCAGTACTTC.

The chain combines TRBV2 with TRBJ2-3; 11 bases fit TRBD1. CDR1 and CDR2 (germline): SNHLY, FYNNEI. The CDR3 length is 15 residues. The V gene end was trimmed by 7 bases and the J gene end by 5 bases; junction bases not matched to a gene: 8. The CDR3 loop is CASKGAGTGGDTQYF. In nucleotides, the CDR3 is TGTGCCAGCAAAGGGGCCGGGACAGGGGGAGATACGCAGTATTTT. The full variable domain, its missing parts supplied by reference TRBV2 and TRBJ2-3, is EPEVTQTPSHQVTQMGQEVILRCVPISNHLYFYWYRQILGQKVEFLVSFYNNEISEKSEIFDDQFSVERPDGSNFTLKIRSTKLEDSAMYFCASKGAGTGGDTQYFGPGTRLTVL.

About this clone itself: At one end the junction does not follow the germline gene, possibly because of a read error. V and J are TRBV23-1 and TRBJ2-7; weak D call: TRBD2 (6 bases). TRBV23-1 is an ORF, and what it does is uncertain. The CDR3 has 9 residues. CDR3 sequence (DNA): TGCGCCAGCAGTGGAGGGGTCAGTTTC. Translated: CASSGGVSF.

The CDR3 spells CASSDRDRSTDTQYF. CDR3 nucleotides: TGTGCCAGCAGTGACCGGGACAGATCCACAGATACGCAGTATTTT. The chain is built from TRBV25-1 and TRBJ2-3, with TRBD1 identical over 7 bases. Unmatched junction bases numbered 5, after V lost 3 bases and J lost 2 bases. This CDR3 is 15 amino acids long. CDR1 MGHDK and CDR2 SYGVNS come from the germline V gene.

This chain links TRBV4-1 with TRBJ2-1; 7 bases line up with TRBD2. Germline V gene lookup returns CDR1 MGHRA and CDR2 YSYEKL. The CDR3 totals 14 residues. V shed 4 bases and J 5 bases; nucleotides not matched to a gene: 5. The CDR3 bases are TGCGCCAGCAGCCGCCTGGGGGGGAACAATGAGCAGTTCTTC. Amino acids: CASSRLGGNNEQFF.

As DNA, the CDR3 is TGTGCCAGCAGCCAAAGCCAGGGCGCCTACGAGCAGTACTTC. Its protein is CASSQSQGAYEQYF. The chain couples TRBV6-1 to TRBJ2-7; tentative D call: TRBD1 (5 bases). V gave up 6 bases and J gave up 2 bases, with 14 bases separating them. The germline gives CDR1 MNHNS, CDR2 SASEGT. CDR3 size: 14 residues.

V gene TRBV29-1 combines with J gene TRBJ1-1; TRBD1 aligns across 10 bases. This CDR3 comprises 15 residues. Unmatched junction bases numbered 13, after V lost 6 bases and J lost 6 bases. From germline, CDR1 is SQVTM and CDR2 ANQGSEA. CDR3 nucleotides: TGCAGCGTGGAACAACCGGGACAGGGGTCACCTGAAGCTTTCTTT. Protein sequence: CSVEQPGQGSPEAFF.

The V call is TRBV2, the J call TRBJ2-7; tentatively, D is TRBD2 (6 bases). Trimming took 6 bases from V and 0 from J, leaving 12 bases between them. The CDR3 totals 14 residues. Germline values: CDR1 SNHLY, CDR2 FYNNEI. CDR3: CASRTDGSSYEQYF. CDR3 bases: TGTGCCAGCAGAACGGACGGGAGCTCCTACGAGCAGTACTTC.

This sequence joins TRBV5-8 and TRBJ2-2; the D is unclear. Germline lookup yields CDR1 SGHTS and CDR2 YDEGEE. The CDR3 runs to 13 residues. Trimming cost V 2 bases and J 4 bases, with 6 bases left between them. CDR3 residues: CASSFRPTGELFF. CDR3 nucleotides: TGTGCCAGCAGCTTTCGTCCCACCGGGGAGCTGTTTTTT.

The genes are TRBV7-2 and TRBJ2-2; 9 nucleotides align to TRBD1. The CDR3 loop spans 15 amino acids. Germline V gene data show CDR1 as SGHTA and CDR2 as FQGNSA. V shed 5 bases, J shed 7 bases, and the junction held 8 bases outside the gene matches. The CDR3, as DNA: TGTGCCAGCAGCCTAACCGGGACAGGGTTCGGGGAGCTGTTTTTT. As protein: CASSLTGTGFGELFF.

The chain recombines TRBV2 with TRBJ2-7, with D possibly TRBD1 on 6 matching bases. The germline V gene encodes CDR1 SNHLY and CDR2 FYNNEI. There are 16 residues in the CDR3. V gave up 2 bases and J gave up 0 bases, with 14 bases separating them. Here the CDR3 reads CASSEREQGSSYEQYF. The CDR3 DNA reads TGTGCCAGCAGTGAAAGGGAACAGGGCTCCTCCTACGAGCAGTACTTC.

This chain connects TRBV9 to TRBJ2-2, with TRBD2 matching 14 bases. The V and J ends lost 3 bases and 0 bases, in that order; junction bases with no gene match: 4. The CDR3 extends over 18 amino acids. Germline CDR1 reads SGDLS; CDR2 reads YYNGEE. The CDR3 DNA reads TGTGCCAGCAGCGCCGGGACTAGCGGGGGAGCGAACACCGGGGAGCTGTTTTTT. Translating gives CASSAGTSGGANTGELFF.

The chain is built from TRBV6-6 and TRBJ2-3; D may be TRBD2 (6 bases). This CDR3 region has 16 residues. Germline CDR1 and CDR2: MNHNY and SVGAGI (reference sequence). The ends were cut back, 5 bases at V and 2 bases at J, with 17 bases in the middle. CDR3: CASSPELAGYTDTQYF. In DNA form, the CDR3 reads TGTGCCAGCAGTCCCGAACTGGCGGGATACACAGATACGCAGTATTTT.

The chain employs TRBV2 and TRBJ2-5; D remains unclear. Germline loops: CDR1 SNHLY, CDR2 FYNNEI. This CDR3 is 14 amino acids long. V lost 6 bases and J lost 1, with 12 bases in between. The CDR3 sequence: CASRENEGQETQYF. The CDR3 DNA is TGTGCCAGCAGAGAAAATGAAGGCCAAGAGACCCAGTACTTC.

This sequence joins TRBV5-6 and TRBJ2-1; 9 bases agree with TRBD2. This CDR3 spans 16 amino acids. The trim removed 1 base at V and 6 bases at J, leaving 8 bases unmatched. Germline assignment: CDR1 SGHDT and CDR2 YYEEEE. The CDR3 region has the DNA TGTGCCAGCAGCTTGCTGCTAGCGGGGTCCCGCAATGAGCAGTTCTTC. Translating gives CASSLLLAGSRNEQFF.

This chain connects TRBV7-8 to TRBJ2-3; the match to TRBD2 covers 7 bases. Trimming cost V 5 bases and J 4 bases; bases outside gene matches: 9. The CDR3 has 15 amino acids. Per the germline V gene, CDR1 is SGHVS and CDR2 is FQNEAQ. CDR3 in amino acids: CASSVRESEADTQYF. Written as DNA, the CDR3 is TGTGCCAGCAGCGTGCGGGAGTCTGAGGCAGATACGCAGTATTTT. The variable domain in full, completed from reference TRBV7-8 and TRBJ2-3, reads GAGVSQSPRYKVAKRGQDVALRCDPISGHVSLFWYQQALGQGPEFLTYFQNEAQLDKSGLPSDRFFAERPEGSVSTLKIQRTQQEDSAVYLCASSVRESEADTQYFGPGTRLTVL.

This sequence joins TRBV5-1 and TRBJ1-2; no reliable D call. Trimming took 0 bases from V and 8 from J, leaving 8 bases between them. CDR3 length: 12 residues. CDR1 is SGHRS and CDR2 is YFSETQ in the germline V gene. The CDR3 loop is CASSLAFEGYTF. The CDR3 bases are TGCGCCAGCAGCTTGGCCTTTGAAGGCTACACCTTC.